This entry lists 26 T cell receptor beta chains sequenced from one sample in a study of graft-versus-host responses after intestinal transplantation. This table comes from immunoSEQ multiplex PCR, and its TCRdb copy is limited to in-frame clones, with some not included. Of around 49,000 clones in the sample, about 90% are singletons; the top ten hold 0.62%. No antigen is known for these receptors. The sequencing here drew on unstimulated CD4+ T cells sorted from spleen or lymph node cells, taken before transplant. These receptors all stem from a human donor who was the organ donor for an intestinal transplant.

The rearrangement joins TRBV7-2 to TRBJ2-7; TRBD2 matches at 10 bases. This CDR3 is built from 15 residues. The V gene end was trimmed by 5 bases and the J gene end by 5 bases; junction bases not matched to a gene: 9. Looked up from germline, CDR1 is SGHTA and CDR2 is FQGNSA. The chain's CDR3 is CASSRTSGNHHEQYF. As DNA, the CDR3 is TGTGCCAGCAGCCGTACTAGCGGGAATCATCACGAGCAGTACTTC. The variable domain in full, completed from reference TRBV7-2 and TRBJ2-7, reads GAGVSQSPSNKVTEKGKDVELRCDPISGHTALYWYRQSLGQGLEFLIYFQGNSAPDKSGLPSDRFSAERTGGSVSTLTIQRTQQEDSAVYLCASSRTSGNHHEQYFGPGTRLTVT.

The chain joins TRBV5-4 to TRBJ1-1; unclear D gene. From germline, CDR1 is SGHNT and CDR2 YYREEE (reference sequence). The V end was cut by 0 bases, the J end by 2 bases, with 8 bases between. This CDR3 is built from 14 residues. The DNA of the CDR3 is TGTGCCAGCAGCTTGGCCACGGGTAACACTGAAGCTTTCTTT. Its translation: CASSLATGNTEAFF. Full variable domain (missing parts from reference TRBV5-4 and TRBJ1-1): ETGVTQSPTHLIKTRGQQVTLRCSSQSGHNTVSWYQQALGQGPQFIFQYYREEENGRGNFPPRFSGLQFPNYSSELNVNALELDDSALYLCASSLATGNTEAFFGQGTRLTVV.

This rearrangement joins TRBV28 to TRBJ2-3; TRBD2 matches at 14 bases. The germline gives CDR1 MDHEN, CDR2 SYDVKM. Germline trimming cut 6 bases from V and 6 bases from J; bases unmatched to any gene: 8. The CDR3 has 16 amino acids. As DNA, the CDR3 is TGTGCCAGCAGACCCCCGGGACTAGCGGGAGCGGATACGCAGTATTTT. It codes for CASRPPGLAGADTQYF.

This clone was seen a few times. In nucleotides, the CDR3 is TGTGCCAGCAGCCGATTGCAGGGGGTGAACACTGAAGCTTTCTTT. Protein: CASSRLQGVNTEAFF. The chain recombines TRBV5-4 with TRBJ1-1, with 7 bases aligning to TRBD1. The J segment lost 0 bases and the V segment lost 4 bases, leaving 6 bases of the junction unmatched. Germline V gene sequence: CDR1 SGHNT, CDR2 YYREEE (reference sequence). This CDR3 has 15 residues.

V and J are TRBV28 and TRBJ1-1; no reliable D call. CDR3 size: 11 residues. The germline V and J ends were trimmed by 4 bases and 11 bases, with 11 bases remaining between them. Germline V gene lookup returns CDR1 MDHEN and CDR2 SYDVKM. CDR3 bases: TGTGCCAGCAGTTCTGGAGGTGGGGCTTTCTTT. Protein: CASSSGGGAFF. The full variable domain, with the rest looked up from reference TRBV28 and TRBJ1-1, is DVKVTQSSRYLVKRTGEKVFLECVQDMDHENMFWYRQDPGLGLRLIYFSYDVKMKEKGDIPEGYSVSREKKERFSLILESASTNQTSMYLCASSSGGGAFFGQGTRLTVV.

The CDR3, as DNA: TGTGCCAGCAGAGTCACCGGCAATGAGCAGTTCTTC. Translated, it gives CASRVTGNEQFF. The chain has TRBV6-1 and TRBJ2-1; D unresolved. The CDR3 covers 12 residues. Germline CDR1 is MNHNS and CDR2 is SASEGT. V was shortened by 6 bases and J by 6 bases, with 9 bases between the two germline ends.

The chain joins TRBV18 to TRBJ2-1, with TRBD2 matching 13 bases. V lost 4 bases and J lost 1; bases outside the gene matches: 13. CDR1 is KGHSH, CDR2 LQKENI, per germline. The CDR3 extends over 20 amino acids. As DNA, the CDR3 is TGTGCCAGCTCACTAGTGCAGGGACTAGCGGGAAGGGGATCCTACAATGAGCAGTTCTTC. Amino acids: CASSLVQGLAGRGSYNEQFF.

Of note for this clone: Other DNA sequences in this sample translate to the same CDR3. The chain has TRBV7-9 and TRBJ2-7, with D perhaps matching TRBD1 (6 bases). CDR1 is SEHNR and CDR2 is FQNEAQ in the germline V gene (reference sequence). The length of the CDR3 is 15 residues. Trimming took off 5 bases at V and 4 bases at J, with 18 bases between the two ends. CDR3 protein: CASSRDTSSSYEQYF. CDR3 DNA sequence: TGTGCCAGCAGCCGGGACACTTCGAGCTCTTACGAGCAGTACTTC.

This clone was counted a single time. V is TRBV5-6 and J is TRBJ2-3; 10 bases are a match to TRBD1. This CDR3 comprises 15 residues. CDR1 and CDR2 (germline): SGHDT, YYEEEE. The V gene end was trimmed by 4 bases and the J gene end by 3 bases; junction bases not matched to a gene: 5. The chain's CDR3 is CASSPTGQGTDTQYF. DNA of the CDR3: TGTGCCAGCAGCCCTACGGGACAGGGGACAGATACGCAGTATTTT.

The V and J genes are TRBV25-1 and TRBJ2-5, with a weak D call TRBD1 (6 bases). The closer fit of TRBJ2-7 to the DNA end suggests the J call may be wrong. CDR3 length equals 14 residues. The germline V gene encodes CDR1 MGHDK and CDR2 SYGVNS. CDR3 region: CASSAGALTYEQYF. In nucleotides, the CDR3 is TGTGCCAGCAGCGCAGGGGCCCTTACCTACGAGCAGTACTTC.

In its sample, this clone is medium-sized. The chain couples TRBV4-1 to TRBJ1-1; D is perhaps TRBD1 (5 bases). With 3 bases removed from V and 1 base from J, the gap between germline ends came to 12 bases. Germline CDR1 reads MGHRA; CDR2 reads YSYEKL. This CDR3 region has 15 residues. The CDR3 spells CASSQHDRSNTEAFF. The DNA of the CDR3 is TGCGCCAGCAGCCAGCATGACAGATCGAACACTGAAGCTTTCTTT.

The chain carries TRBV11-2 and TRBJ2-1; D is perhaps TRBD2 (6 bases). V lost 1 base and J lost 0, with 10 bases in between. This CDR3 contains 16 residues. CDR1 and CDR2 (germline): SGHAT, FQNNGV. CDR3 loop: CASSLGGGSSYNEQFF. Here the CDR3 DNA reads TGTGCCAGCAGCTTAGGGGGAGGCAGCTCCTACAATGAGCAGTTCTTC.

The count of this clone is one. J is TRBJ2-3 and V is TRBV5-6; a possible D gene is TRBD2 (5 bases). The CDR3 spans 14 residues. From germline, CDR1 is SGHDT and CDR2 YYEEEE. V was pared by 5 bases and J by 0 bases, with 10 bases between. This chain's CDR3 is CASRRAASTDTQYF. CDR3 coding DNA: TGTGCCAGCAGACGAGCGGCTAGCACAGATACGCAGTATTTT.

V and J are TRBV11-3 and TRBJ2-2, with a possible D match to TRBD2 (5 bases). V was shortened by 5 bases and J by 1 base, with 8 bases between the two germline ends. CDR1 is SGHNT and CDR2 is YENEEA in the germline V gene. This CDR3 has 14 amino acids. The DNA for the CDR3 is TGTGCCAGCAGCGGGAGTTGGAACACCGGGGAGCTGTTTTTT. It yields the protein CASSGSWNTGELFF.

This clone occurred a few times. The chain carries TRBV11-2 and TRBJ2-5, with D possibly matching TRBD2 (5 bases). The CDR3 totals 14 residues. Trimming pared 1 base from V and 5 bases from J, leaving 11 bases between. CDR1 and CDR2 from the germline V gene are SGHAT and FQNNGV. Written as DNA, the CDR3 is TGTGCCAGCAGCTTAGGCACGGGAAAGGAGACCCAGTACTTC. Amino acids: CASSLGTGKETQYF.

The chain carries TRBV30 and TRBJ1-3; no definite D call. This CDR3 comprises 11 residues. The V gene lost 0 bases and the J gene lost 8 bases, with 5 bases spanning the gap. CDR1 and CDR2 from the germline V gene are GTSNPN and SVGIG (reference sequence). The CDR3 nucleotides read TGTGCCTGGAGTGTACGGGACACCATATATTTT. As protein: CAWSVRDTIYF.

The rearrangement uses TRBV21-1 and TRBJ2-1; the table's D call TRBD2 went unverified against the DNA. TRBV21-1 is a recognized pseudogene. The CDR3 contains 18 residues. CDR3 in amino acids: CASTDGTSGIMIYNEQFF. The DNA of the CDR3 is TGTGCCAGCACCGACGGGACTAGCGGGATTATGATCTACAATGAGCAGTTCTTC.

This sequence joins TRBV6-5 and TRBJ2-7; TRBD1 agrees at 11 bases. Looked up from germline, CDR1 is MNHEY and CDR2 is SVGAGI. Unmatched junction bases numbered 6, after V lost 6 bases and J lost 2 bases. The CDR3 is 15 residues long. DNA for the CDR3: TGTGCCAGCAGCTTACAGGACAGGGGGCCCTACGAGCAGTACTTC. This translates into CASSLQDRGPYEQYF.

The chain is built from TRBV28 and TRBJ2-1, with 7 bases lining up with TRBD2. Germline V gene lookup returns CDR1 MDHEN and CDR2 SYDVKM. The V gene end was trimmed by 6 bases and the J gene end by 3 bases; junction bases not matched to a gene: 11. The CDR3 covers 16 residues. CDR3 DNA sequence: TGTGCCAGCAGGACCCCGGCGGGAGAAGGCTACAATGAGCAGTTCTTC. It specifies CASRTPAGEGYNEQFF. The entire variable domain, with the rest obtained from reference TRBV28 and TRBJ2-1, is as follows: DVKVTQSSRYLVKRTGEKVFLECVQDMDHENMFWYRQDPGLGLRLIYFSYDVKMKEKGDIPEGYSVSREKKERFSLILESASTNQTSMYLCASRTPAGEGYNEQFFGPGTRLTVL.

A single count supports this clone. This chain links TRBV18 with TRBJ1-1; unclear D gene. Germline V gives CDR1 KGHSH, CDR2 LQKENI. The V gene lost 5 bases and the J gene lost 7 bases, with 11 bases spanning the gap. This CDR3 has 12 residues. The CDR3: CASSDVRDEAFF. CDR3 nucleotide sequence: TGTGCCAGCTCAGACGTGAGGGATGAAGCTTTCTTT.

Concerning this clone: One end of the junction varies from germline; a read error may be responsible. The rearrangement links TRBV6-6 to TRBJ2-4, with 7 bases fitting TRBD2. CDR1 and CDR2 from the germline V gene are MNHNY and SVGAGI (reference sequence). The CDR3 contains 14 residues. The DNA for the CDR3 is TGTGCCAGCAGTCCGGGAGGATCCAAAACCATTCAGTACTTC. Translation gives CASSPGGSKTIQYF.

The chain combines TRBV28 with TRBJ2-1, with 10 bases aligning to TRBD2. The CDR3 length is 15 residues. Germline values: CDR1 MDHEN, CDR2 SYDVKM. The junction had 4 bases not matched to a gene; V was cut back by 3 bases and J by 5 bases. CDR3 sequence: CASSFGTSENNEQFF. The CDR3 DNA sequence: TGTGCCAGCAGTTTCGGGACTAGCGAAAACAATGAGCAGTTCTTC.

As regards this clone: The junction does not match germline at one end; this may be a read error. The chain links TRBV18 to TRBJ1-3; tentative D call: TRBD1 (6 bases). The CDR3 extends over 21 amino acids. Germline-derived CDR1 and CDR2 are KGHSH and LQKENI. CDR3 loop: CASTPNFGDGRGRPEGNTIYF. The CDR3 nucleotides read TGTGCCAGCACACCAAACTTCGGCGACGGCAGGGGCCGTCCGGAAGGAAACACCATATATTTT.

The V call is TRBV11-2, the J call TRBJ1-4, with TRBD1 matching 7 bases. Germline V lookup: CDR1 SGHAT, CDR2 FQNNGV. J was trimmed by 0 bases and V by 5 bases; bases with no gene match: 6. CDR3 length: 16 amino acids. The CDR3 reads CASSRDRRATNEKLFF. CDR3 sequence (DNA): TGTGCCAGCAGCCGGGACAGACGGGCAACTAATGAAAAACTGTTTTTT. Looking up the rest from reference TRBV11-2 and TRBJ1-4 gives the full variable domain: EAGVAQSPRYKIIEKRQSVAFWCNPISGHATLYWYQQILGQGPKLLIQFQNNGVVDDSQLPKDRFSAERLKGVDSTLKIQPAKLEDSAVYLCASSRDRRATNEKLFFGSGTQLSVL.

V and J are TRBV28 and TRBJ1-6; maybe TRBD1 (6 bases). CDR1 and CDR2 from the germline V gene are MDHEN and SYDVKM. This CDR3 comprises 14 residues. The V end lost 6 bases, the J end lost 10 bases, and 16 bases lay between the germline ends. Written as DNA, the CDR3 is TGTGCCAGCAGCAGGACAGTTCCAGTGTCACCCCTCCACTTT. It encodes CASSRTVPVSPLHF.

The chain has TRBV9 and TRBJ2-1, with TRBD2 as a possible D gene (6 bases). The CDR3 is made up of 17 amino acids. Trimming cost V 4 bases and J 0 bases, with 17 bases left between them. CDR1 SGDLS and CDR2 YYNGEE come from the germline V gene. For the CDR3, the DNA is TGTGCCAGCAGCCTGGCAGGAGGGGCCAGCTCCTACAATGAGCAGTTCTTC. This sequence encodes CASSLAGGASSYNEQFF. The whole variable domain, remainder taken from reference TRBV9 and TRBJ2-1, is DSGVTQTPKHLITATGQRVTLRCSPRSGDLSVYWYQQSLDQGLQFLIQYYNGEERAKGNILERFSAQQFPDLHSELNLSSLELGDSALYFCASSLAGGASSYNEQFFGPGTRLTVL.